The 29 T cell receptor beta chains below come from one sample, sequenced in a study of CXCR3-negative and CXCR3-positive naive CD8 T cells. Study conclusions and caveats: For CXCR3-positive naive cells, TRB CDR3s were more hydrophobic than those of CXCR3-negative naive cells.

Libraries of TRB cDNA were made by 5' RACE and carried UMIs. Each CDR3 protein gets one entry in TCRdb, which reprocessed the 5' RACE reads and gives no DNA. The sample has about 63,000 distinct CDR3 sequences. Their specific antigens are unknown. Sequenced input: naive CXCR3+ CD8+ T cells from blood. Noted subset: CD45RO-CCR7+CD27+CD95- naive CD8+ T cells expressing CXCR3 (TNR3+). All receptors come from a human donor in good health. Some clones in this sample may be carry-over from other donors' samples.

The chain uses TRBV29-1 and TRBJ2-7; lacking DNA, the TRBD2 call made by TCRdb goes unchecked. The CDR3 is 13 residues long. Per germline, CDR1 SQVTM and CDR2 ANQGSEA. The CDR3 loop is CSVLLADSYEQYF.

This chain connects TRBV4-2 to TRBJ2-7; with no DNA, the TCRdb D assignment of TRBD1 cannot be verified. The length of the CDR3 is 17 residues. Germline V CDR1 and CDR2: LGHNA, YNFKEQ. The chain's CDR3 is CASSHFRRGDVYYEQYF.

The chain combines TRBV27 with TRBJ2-1. The germline V gene has CDR1 MNHEY and CDR2 SMNVEV (reference sequence). This CDR3 is 11 amino acids long. The CDR3 loop is CASSIGNEQFF.

J is TRBJ2-1 and V is TRBV4-3; TCRdb gives TRBD1 as the D gene, but with no DNA this cannot be confirmed. Germline lookup yields CDR1 LGHNA and CDR2 YSLEER. This CDR3 region has 15 residues. The chain's CDR3 is CASSQGTGGEHEQFF.

The V gene is TRBV18, the J gene TRBJ1-1. The CDR3 length is 13 residues. Germline V gene sequence: CDR1 KGHSH, CDR2 LQKENI. The CDR3: CASSPLTNTEAFF. The full variable domain, in which reference TRBV18 and TRBJ1-1 provide the parts outside the CDR3, is NAGVMQNPRHLVRRRGQEARLRCSPMKGHSHVYWYRQLPEEGLKFMVYLQKENIIDESGMPKERFSAEFPKEGPSILRIQQVVRGDSAAYFCASSPLTNTEAFFGQGTRLTVV.

This chain links TRBV6-5 with TRBJ2-1. CDR1 and CDR2 from the germline V gene are MNHEY and SVGAGI. This CDR3 has 14 amino acids. The CDR3 loop is CASSYSLEIYEQFF.

The chain links TRBV19 to TRBJ1-1; the TCRdb D gene call, TRBD1, has no DNA to confirm it. Germline-derived CDR1 and CDR2 are LNHDA and SQIVND (reference sequence). CDR3 length equals 13 residues. CDR3 sequence: CATGAGTNTEAFF.

This chain joins TRBV7-9 and TRBJ2-1; absent DNA, TCRdb's TRBD2 call cannot be checked. This CDR3 region has 15 residues. Germline CDR1 is SEHNR and CDR2 is FQNEAQ (reference sequence). The CDR3 reads CASSFPSGGPDEQFF.

The chain employs TRBV7-9 and TRBJ2-1; TCRdb indicates TRBD2, and absent DNA this call remains unverified. The CDR3 consists of 17 residues. Germline V gives CDR1 SEHNR, CDR2 FQNEAQ (reference sequence). The CDR3 reads CASSSSLGLADYNEQFF.

This chain links TRBV7-6 with TRBJ1-1. The CDR3 has 13 residues. The germline V gene encodes CDR1 SGHVS and CDR2 FNYEAQ. This chain's CDR3 is CASSLDPKYAAFF. The full variable domain, with the rest looked up from reference TRBV7-6 and TRBJ1-1, is GAGVSQSPRYKVTKRGQDVALRCDPISGHVSLYWYRQALGQGPEFLTYFNYEAQQDKSGLPNDRFSAERPEGSISTLTIQRTEQRDSAMYRCASSLDPKYAAFFGQGTRLTVV.

The chain is built from TRBV5-5 and TRBJ2-4. The CDR3 length is 14 residues. Germline V gives CDR1 SGHKS, CDR2 YYEKEE (reference sequence). The CDR3 here is CASSKFRAKNIQYF.

V usage is TRBV5-1 and J usage is TRBJ2-5; no DNA is available, so the TRBD2 call from TCRdb remains unchecked. The CDR3 consists of 14 residues. The germline V gene encodes CDR1 SGHRS and CDR2 YFSETQ. CDR3 region: CASSSLGVGETQYF.

CDR3 sequence reads: CASAIGVDFAKKETQYF. This sequence joins TRBV28 and TRBJ2-5; TCRdb's assignment of TRBD1 cannot be checked, as there is no DNA. The CDR3 has 17 residues. Looked up from germline, CDR1 is MDHEN and CDR2 is SYDVKM.

The genes are TRBV20-1 and TRBJ1-2; lacking DNA, the TRBD1 call made by TCRdb goes unchecked. The V gene's germline CDR1 is DFQATT and CDR2 SNEGSKA (reference sequence). CDR3 size: 17 residues. The CDR3 here is CSARDEGARSFDYGYTF.

The J gene is TRBJ2-7, the V gene TRBV29-1; the D gene TCRdb calls, TRBD2, cannot be checked with no DNA. In germline, CDR1 is SQVTM, CDR2 ANQGSEA. This CDR3 is 12 amino acids long. The CDR3 reads CSARVVDHEQYF.

The chain is built from TRBV7-9 and TRBJ2-7; TCRdb selects TRBD2, and the lack of DNA leaves this call unchecked. Germline V lookup: CDR1 SEHNR, CDR2 FQNEAQ (reference sequence). The CDR3 has 16 residues. CDR3 protein: CASGPPLGERHYEQYF.

The chain links TRBV4-3 to TRBJ2-3. Germline lookup yields CDR1 LGHNA and CDR2 YSLEER. This CDR3 is built from 13 residues. This CDR3 reads CASSPRGTDTQYF.

CDR3 residues: CASSPLGRVDTQYF. The chain uses TRBV7-2 and TRBJ2-3; the D call from TCRdb, TRBD2, cannot be confirmed without DNA. Germline V gene sequence: CDR1 SGHTA, CDR2 FQGNSA. The CDR3 loop spans 14 amino acids. Full variable domain (missing parts from reference TRBV7-2 and TRBJ2-3): GAGVSQSPSNKVTEKGKDVELRCDPISGHTALYWYRQSLGQGLEFLIYFQGNSAPDKSGLPSDRFSAERTGGSVSTLTIQRTQQEDSAVYLCASSPLGRVDTQYFGPGTRLTVL.

This sequence joins TRBV12-3 or TRBV12-4 and TRBJ2-7. The CDR3 length is 15 residues. The CDR3 sequence: CASSLAGVRSYEQYF.

J is TRBJ2-7 and V is TRBV4-3; TCRdb lists TRBD2, though no DNA is available to test this call. The CDR3 spans 16 residues. The germline V gene encodes CDR1 LGHNA and CDR2 YSLEER. CDR3: CASSQDQLADTYEQYF.

This rearrangement joins TRBV29-1 to TRBJ2-3; the D call from TCRdb, TRBD1, cannot be confirmed without DNA. Germline-derived CDR1 and CDR2 are SQVTM and ANQGSEA. CDR3 length equals 14 residues. This CDR3 reads CSVDGAGGTDTQYF.

This chain joins TRBV5-5 and TRBJ1-2; TCRdb gives TRBD1 as the D gene, but with no DNA this cannot be confirmed. The CDR3 loop spans 14 amino acids. Germline CDR1 and CDR2: SGHKS and YYEKEE (reference sequence). CDR3 residues: CASSLTGSMRGYTF.

J is TRBJ2-1 and V is TRBV7-7; TCRdb reports TRBD2, a call that lacks DNA to check it against. CDR3 length: 13 amino acids. The V gene's germline CDR1 is SSHAT and CDR2 FNYEAQ (reference sequence). This CDR3 reads CASSFSGLGEQFF.

The chain employs TRBV4-3 and TRBJ2-1; TCRdb picks TRBD1, but there is no DNA to check that call. The germline CDR1 and CDR2 sequences are LGHNA and YSLEER. The CDR3 has 17 amino acids. The CDR3 protein is CASSQDRRQGTYNEQFF.

J is TRBJ2-7 and V is TRBV7-9. Germline values: CDR1 SEHNR, CDR2 FQNEAQ (reference sequence). The CDR3 has 15 residues. CDR3 sequence reads: CASSLESQSGYEQYF.

CDR3 region: CASSFPMGGNEQFF. The chain links TRBV11-3 to TRBJ2-1; the TCRdb D gene call, TRBD1, has no DNA to confirm it. Germline CDR1 is SGHNT and CDR2 is YENEEA. The CDR3 spans 14 residues. Drawing the rest from reference TRBV11-3 and TRBJ2-1, the complete variable domain is EAGVVQSPRYKIIEKKQPVAFWCNPISGHNTLYWYLQNLGQGPELLIRYENEEAVDDSQLPKDRFSAERLKGVDSTLKIQPAELGDSAVYLCASSFPMGGNEQFFGPGTRLTVL.

The CDR3 sequence: CASSEQGTNTEAFF. The chain couples TRBV18 to TRBJ1-1; TCRdb reports TRBD1, a call that lacks DNA to check it against. Germline CDR1 is KGHSH and CDR2 is LQKENI. The CDR3 consists of 14 residues.

CDR3 sequence: CASSTIGFREPSGANVLTF. The V call is TRBV19, the J call TRBJ2-6; as DNA is missing, the TRBD1 call by TCRdb cannot be tested. This CDR3 has 19 residues. The germline gives CDR1 LNHDA, CDR2 SQIVND (reference sequence).

The V call is TRBV3-1, the J call TRBJ2-1. This CDR3 contains 12 residues. CDR1 is LGHDT, CDR2 YNNKEL, per germline (reference sequence). CDR3: CASSQEFGEQFF.